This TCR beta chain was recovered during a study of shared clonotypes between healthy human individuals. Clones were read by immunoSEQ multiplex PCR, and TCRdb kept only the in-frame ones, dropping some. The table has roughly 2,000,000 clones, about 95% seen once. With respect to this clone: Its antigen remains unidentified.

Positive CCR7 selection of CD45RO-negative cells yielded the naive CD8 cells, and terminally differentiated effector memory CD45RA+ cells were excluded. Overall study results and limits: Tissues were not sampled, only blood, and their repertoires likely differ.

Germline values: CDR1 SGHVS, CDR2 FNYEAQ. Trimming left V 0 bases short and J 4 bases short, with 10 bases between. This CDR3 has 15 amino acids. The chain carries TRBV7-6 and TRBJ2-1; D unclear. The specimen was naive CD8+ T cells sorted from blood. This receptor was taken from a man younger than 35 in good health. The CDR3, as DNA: TGTGCCAGCAGCTTAGCGTCGGACGGTTACAATGAGCAGTTCTTC. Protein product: CASSLASDGYNEQFF.